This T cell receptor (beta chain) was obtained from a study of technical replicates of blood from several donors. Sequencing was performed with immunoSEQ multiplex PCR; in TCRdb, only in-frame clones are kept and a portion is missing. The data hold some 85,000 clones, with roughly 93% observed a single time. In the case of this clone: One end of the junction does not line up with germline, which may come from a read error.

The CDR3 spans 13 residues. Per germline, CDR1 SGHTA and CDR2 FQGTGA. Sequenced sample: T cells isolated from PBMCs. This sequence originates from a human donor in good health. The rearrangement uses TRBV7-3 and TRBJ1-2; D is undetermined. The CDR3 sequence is CASSLSSNYGYTF. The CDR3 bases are TGTGCCAGCAGTTTAAGCAGTAACTATGGCTACACCTTC.